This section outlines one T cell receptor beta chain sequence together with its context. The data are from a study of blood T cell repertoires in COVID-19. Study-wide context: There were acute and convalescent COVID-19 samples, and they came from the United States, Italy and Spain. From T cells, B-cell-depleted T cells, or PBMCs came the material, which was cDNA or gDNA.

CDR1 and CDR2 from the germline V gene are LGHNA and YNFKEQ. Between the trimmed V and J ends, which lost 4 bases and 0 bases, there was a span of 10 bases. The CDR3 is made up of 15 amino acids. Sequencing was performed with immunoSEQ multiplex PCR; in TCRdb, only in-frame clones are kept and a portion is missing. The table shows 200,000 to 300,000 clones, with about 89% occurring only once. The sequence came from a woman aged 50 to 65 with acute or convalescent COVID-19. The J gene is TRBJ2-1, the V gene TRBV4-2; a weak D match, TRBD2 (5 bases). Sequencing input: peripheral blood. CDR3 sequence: CASSPAVSSYNEQFF. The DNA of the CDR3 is TGTGCCAGCAGCCCAGCGGTAAGCTCCTACAATGAGCAGTTCTTC.